This T cell receptor beta chain was identified during a study of CD8+CD57+ T cells in acquired aplastic anemia (dated by TCRdb to the late 2010s). Notes on the research overall: On average, sorted CD4+ and CD8+ cells yielded approximately 3 ug of extracted DNA, with a range of roughly 0.18 to 27.4 ug. CD8+CD57+ expansion was defined as frequency above the mean frequency observed in healthy subjects. What the work shows at the level of the full study, not this receptor alone: No significant difference in CD8+ Simpson's diversity was found between patients and healthy controls (P=0.060). Roughly 30 CD8+ CDR3 sequences were found to be shared between patients and controls, but these sequences appeared to be highly expressed in patients and within the immunodominant clones of the patients.

This clonotype has only one observation. The specificity of this receptor is unknown. No much larger clone exists at a distance of one base, and base qualities are not known. A lone read gives weak evidence. For this chain, trimming is 1 base at the V end and 7 bases at the J end, and the number of junction bases without a gene match is 15. CDR3 length: 17 amino acids, cysteine to phenylalanine. The retained sequence is limited to the CDR3, 51 bases, with the frame set at the first base. According to the germline V gene (reference sequence), CDR1 reads DFQATT and CDR2 reads SNEGSKA. Genomic DNA was used as template for profiling of TCR beta VDJ combinations and CDR3 sequences. TCR repertoire sequencing was run on an Illumina HiSeq 2000. The original methods were these. TRBV/TRBJ rearrangement plots, CDR3 size and DJ length profiles, and Simpson's diversity index were used to evaluate the repertoires. The most abundant DNA sequence in the deep sequencing data was taken as the immunodominant clone. CDR3 amino acid sequences were screened for sharing across subjects and were compared with published repertoires and the VDJdb database. TCRdb's own reprocessing of the public reads used fastp at Q25 and MiXCR and kept productive beta chains. Every distinct CDR3 protein forms one entry, paired with its most common genes and DNA. The V and J calls shown here were made by TCRdb, not taken from the authors' results. This sample lists approximately 40,000 distinct CDR3 sequences; about 63% were detected once. Roughly three fifths of the sample is in the top ten clones.

Patients chosen for sequencing had shown expansion of CD8+CD57+ cells by flow cytometry. Every patient had severe acquired aplastic anemia, diagnosed using the International Study of Aplastic Anemia and Agranulocytosis and Camitta criteria. At the time blood was sampled, none of the patients had received any therapy. In this study, sorted CD4+ and CD8+ T cells from the blood of healthy subjects and of severe aplastic anemia patients had their TCR repertoires deep-sequenced. Patients were enrolled under clinicaltrials.gov protocols 00001620, 01623167, 00001397, 00071045, 00081523 and 00961064 in the USA. Ficoll-Paque density gradient centrifugation was used to isolate peripheral blood mononuclear cells. Before DNA extraction, CD4+ and CD8+ T cells were sorted by FACS or by magnetic beads.

The TCR comes from a human donor with aplastic anemia. The sample was sorted CD4+, CD8+, or CD8+CD57+ T cells (not recorded which) from PBMCs. The rearranged segments are TRBV20-1 and TRBJ2-1; 8 central bases correspond to TRBD2. This receptor has the CDR3 CSARVPLTSGTRNEQFF. The nucleotide sequence reads as follows: TGCAGTGCTAGAGTACCTTTAACTAGCGGCACGAGGAATGAGCAGTTCTTC.